These 12 T cell receptor beta chains were all obtained from the same sample, sequenced in a study of Tregs in tolerant kidney transplant recipients. Using immunoSEQ multiplex PCR, the repertoire was profiled, and TCRdb retains in-frame clones only, with some absent. The listing contains over 45,000 clones. The sample was CD4+ T cells from blood, taken before the transplant. Receptor source: a human donor who received a combined kidney and bone marrow transplant.

The CDR3 DNA, read in part, is TGTGCGGCCGGAGGGGGCCACGAG. This gives the protein CAAGGGHE. The complete CDR3 protein is CAAGGGHEQYF. This chain links TRBV10-3 with TRBJ2-7; a weak D match, TRBD1 (7 bases). The CDR3 end is not reached by the read, which stops 3 residues before it; the germline J gene fills it in. This CDR3 is built from 11 residues. The germline V gene has CDR1 ENHRY and CDR2 SYGVKD.

In the case of this clone: From the germline J gene comes the end of the CDR3, since the read stops 3 residues before it. The chain has TRBV18 and TRBJ2-3, with 8 nucleotides matching TRBD1. The ends lost 6 bases at V and 1 base at J; junction bases unmatched: 6. Per germline, CDR1 KGHSH and CDR2 LQKENI. CDR3 length: 15 residues. The sequenced part of the CDR3 DNA is TGTGCCAGCTCCTTGACAGGGGAAGGCACAGATACG. Protein product: CASSLTGEGTDT. From start to end, the CDR3 is CASSLTGEGTDTQYF.

In the case of this clone: Sequencing ends 3 residues short of the CDR3 end; the germline J gene provides the rest. The V gene is TRBV6-1, the J gene TRBJ2-3; 7 bases match TRBD2. The CDR3 is made up of 14 amino acids. CDR1 is MNHNS, CDR2 SASEGT, per germline. V dropped 1 base and J dropped 5; count of bases not matched to a gene: 3. CDR3 protein: CASSEGGSRDTQYF. CDR3 DNA, as far as it was read: TGTGCCAGCAGTGAAGGCGGGAGTCGAGATACG.

CDR3: CSARAGTSGSVPYNEQFF. Partial CDR3 DNA: TGCAGTGCTAGAGCGGGGACTAGCGGGAGTGTGCCCTACAATGAG. The chain is built from TRBV20-1 and TRBJ2-1; 14 nucleotides line up with TRBD2. Read sequence stops 3 residues before the CDR3 end, and the germline J gene provides the missing end. In germline, CDR1 is DFQATT, CDR2 SNEGSKA (reference sequence). The V segment lost 1 base and the J segment 2 bases; nucleotides outside the gene matches: 7. This CDR3 spans 18 amino acids.

Measured by frequency, this clone is medium-sized. The read ends 3 residues shy of where the CDR3 ends; the end is completed using the germline J gene. This rearrangement joins TRBV5-1 to TRBJ2-1, with a weak D call TRBD2 (5 bases). V lost 4 bases and J 9 bases, leaving 14 bases between the germline ends. Germline V CDR1 and CDR2: SGHRS, YFSETQ. This CDR3 spans 13 amino acids. Incomplete CDR3 DNA: TGCGCCAGCAGCGTGGAATTAGCGACTGAG. Translation: CASSVELATE. The CDR3 in its entirety is CASSVELATEQFF. The variable domain in full, completed from reference TRBV5-1 and TRBJ2-1, reads KAGVTQTPRYLIKTRGQQVTLSCSPISGHRSVSWYQQTPGQGLQFLFEYFSETQRNKGNFPGRFSGRQFSNSRSEMNVSTLELGDSALYLCASSVELATEQFFGPGTRLTVL.

On this clone: Read coverage stops 3 residues before the CDR3 terminus; the germline J gene supplies the remainder. This chain links TRBV5-1 with TRBJ2-3; 7 nucleotides agree with TRBD2. Germline CDR1 and CDR2: SGHRS and YFSETQ. This CDR3 comprises 16 residues. Trimming cost V 4 bases and J 2 bases; bases outside gene matches: 10. The CDR3 here is CASSPGVAGPTDTQYF. Partial CDR3 DNA: TGCGCCAGCAGCCCGGGTGTAGCGGGCCCCACAGATACG.

Details on this clone: The CDR3 end falls 3 residues outside the read, so it is completed with the germline J gene. The gene calls are TRBV18 and TRBJ1-6, with 8 bases that match TRBD1. The germline V gene has CDR1 KGHSH and CDR2 LQKENI. The CDR3 is 15 amino acids. The V segment lost 5 bases and the J segment 8 bases; nucleotides outside the gene matches: 8. The CDR3 DNA, read in part, is TGTGCCAGCTCAATAAACAGGGGGGGAGATTCACCC. Translating it yields CASSINRGGDSP. In full, the CDR3 is CASSINRGGDSPLHF.

In the case of this clone: The read gets to within 3 residues of the CDR3 end, and the germline J gene fills in the rest. V and J are TRBV7-2 and TRBJ2-1; the D is unclear. This CDR3 region has 14 residues. Germline V gives CDR1 SGHTA, CDR2 FQGNSA. With 2 bases removed from V and 3 bases from J, the gap between germline ends came to 8 bases. Incomplete CDR3 DNA: TGTGCCAGCAGCTTAAGGGCTGGCTACAATGAG. It translates to CASSLRAGYNE. The full CDR3 reads CASSLRAGYNEQFF. The full variable domain, its missing parts supplied by reference TRBV7-2 and TRBJ2-1, is GAGVSQSPSNKVTEKGKDVELRCDPISGHTALYWYRQSLGQGLEFLIYFQGNSAPDKSGLPSDRFSAERTGGSVSTLTIQRTQQEDSAVYLCASSLRAGYNEQFFGPGTRLTVL.

Regarding this clone: The read finishes 3 residues shy of the CDR3 end, and the germline J gene is used to complete it. J is TRBJ2-7 and V is TRBV7-9; D is ambiguous. The V and J ends lost 3 bases and 2 bases respectively, with 8 bases between them. There are 13 residues in the CDR3. CDR1 is SEHNR, CDR2 FQNEAQ, per germline (reference sequence). The CDR3 bases that were read are TGTGCCAGCAGCTTCGGCGGTCCCTACGAG. Translating gives CASSFGGPYE. The whole CDR3 protein reads CASSFGGPYEQYF.

With respect to this clone: Read sequence stops 3 residues before the CDR3 end, and the germline J gene provides the missing end. This chain links TRBV5-4 with TRBJ2-1, with 8 nucleotides matching TRBD2. Germline V gives CDR1 SGHNT, CDR2 YYREEE (reference sequence). The CDR3 is 15 amino acids. J gave up 5 bases and V 5 bases, and 9 bases lay outside the gene matches. CDR3 residues: CASSSRLARDNEQFF. The covered CDR3 bases are TGTGCCAGCAGTTCCAGACTAGCGAGGGACAATGAG.

For this clone: The sequenced fragment ends 3 residues before the CDR3 boundary, so the rest is inferred from the germline J gene. The chain has TRBV20-1 and TRBJ2-3; 14 nucleotides agree with TRBD2. CDR3 length: 18 amino acids. Germline CDR1 DFQATT, CDR2 SNEGSKA (reference sequence). V dropped 6 bases and J dropped 4; count of bases not matched to a gene: 15. Here the CDR3 reads CSARDTGTSGSWADTQYF. The sequenced part of the CDR3 DNA is TGCAGTGCCAGGGACACCGGGACTAGCGGGAGTTGGGCAGATACG.

Notes on this clone: The read comes to an end 3 residues before the CDR3 does, leaving the germline J gene to fill in the end. The chain is built from TRBV20-1 and TRBJ2-5, with D possibly matching TRBD1 (7 bases). The length of the CDR3 is 11 residues. The germline gives CDR1 DFQATT, CDR2 SNEGSKA (reference sequence). V shed 7 bases and J shed 5 bases, with 11 bases lying between them. The CDR3 sequence is CSGRGAETQYF. CDR3 DNA, as far as it was read: TGCAGTGGCAGGGGGGCTGAGACC.